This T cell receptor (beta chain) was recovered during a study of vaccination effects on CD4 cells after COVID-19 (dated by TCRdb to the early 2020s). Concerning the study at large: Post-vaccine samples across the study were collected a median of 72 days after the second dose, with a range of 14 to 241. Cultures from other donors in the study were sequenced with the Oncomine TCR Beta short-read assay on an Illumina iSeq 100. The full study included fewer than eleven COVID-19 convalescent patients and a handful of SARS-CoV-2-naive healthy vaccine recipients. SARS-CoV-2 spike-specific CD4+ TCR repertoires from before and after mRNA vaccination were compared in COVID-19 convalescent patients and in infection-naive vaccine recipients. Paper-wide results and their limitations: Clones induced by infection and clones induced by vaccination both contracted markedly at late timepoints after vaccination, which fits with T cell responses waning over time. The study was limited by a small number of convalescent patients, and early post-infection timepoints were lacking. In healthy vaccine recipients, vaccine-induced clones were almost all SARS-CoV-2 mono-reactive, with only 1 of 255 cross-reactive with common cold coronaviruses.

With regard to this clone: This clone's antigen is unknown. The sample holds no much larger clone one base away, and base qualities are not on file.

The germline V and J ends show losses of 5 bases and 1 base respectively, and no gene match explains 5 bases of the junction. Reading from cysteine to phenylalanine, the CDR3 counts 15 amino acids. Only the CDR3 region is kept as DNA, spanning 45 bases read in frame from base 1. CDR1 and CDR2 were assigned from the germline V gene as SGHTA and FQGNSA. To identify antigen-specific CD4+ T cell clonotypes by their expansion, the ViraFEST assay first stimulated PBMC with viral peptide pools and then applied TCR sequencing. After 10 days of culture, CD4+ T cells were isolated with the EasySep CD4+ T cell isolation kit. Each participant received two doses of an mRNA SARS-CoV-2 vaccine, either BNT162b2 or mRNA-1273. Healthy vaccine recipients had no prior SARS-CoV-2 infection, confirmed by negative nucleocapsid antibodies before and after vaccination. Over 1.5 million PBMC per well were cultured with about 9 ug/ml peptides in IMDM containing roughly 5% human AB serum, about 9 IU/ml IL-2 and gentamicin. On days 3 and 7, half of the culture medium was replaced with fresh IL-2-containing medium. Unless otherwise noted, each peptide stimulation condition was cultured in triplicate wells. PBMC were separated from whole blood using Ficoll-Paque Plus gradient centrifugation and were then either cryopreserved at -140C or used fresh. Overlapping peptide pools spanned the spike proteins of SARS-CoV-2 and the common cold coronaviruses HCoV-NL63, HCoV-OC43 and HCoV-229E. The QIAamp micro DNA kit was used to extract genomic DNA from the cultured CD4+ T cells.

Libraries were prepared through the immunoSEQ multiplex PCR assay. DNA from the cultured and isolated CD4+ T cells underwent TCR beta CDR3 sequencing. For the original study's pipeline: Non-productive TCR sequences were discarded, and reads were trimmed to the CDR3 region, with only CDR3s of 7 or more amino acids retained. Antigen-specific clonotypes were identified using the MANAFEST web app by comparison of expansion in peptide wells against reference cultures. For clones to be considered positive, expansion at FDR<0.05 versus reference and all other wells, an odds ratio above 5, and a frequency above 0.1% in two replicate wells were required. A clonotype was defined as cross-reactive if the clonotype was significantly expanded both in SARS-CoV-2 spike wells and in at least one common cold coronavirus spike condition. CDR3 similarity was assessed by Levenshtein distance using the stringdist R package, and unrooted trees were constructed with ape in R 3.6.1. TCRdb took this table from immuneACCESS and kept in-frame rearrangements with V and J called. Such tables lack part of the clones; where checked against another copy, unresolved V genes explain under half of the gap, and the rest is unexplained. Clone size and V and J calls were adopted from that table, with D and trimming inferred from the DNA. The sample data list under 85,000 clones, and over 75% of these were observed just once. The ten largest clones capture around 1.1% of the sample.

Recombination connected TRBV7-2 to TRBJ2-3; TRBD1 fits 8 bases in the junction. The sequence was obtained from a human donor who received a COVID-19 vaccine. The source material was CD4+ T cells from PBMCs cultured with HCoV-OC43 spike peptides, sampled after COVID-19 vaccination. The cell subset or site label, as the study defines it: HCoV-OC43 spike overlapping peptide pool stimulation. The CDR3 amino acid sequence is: CASSHMTGGTDTQYF. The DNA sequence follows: TGTGCCAGCAGCCACATGACAGGGGGCACAGATACGCAGTATTTT.